The 25 T cell receptor beta chains presented below share a single source sample, sequenced in a study of regulatory T cells in long-lasting Graves disease. Time point given: persistent/refractory GD, antithyroid drugs over 5 years with positive TRAb. There was RNA extracted from PBMCs, and the TCR library was made from it. With iRepertoire HTBI primers and Arm-PCR of CDR3 regions, TCR beta libraries were built. Each CDR3 protein is one row after TCRdb ran MiXCR on the multiplex PCR reads. Among more than 350,000 distinct CDR3 sequences listed, 21% were seen once. The sample was peripheral blood mononuclear cells (PBMCs), taken when the disease was refractory, from a patient treated with antithyroid drugs. The receptors come from a female donor with Graves disease.

This clonotype was seen a few times. The chain links TRBV15 to TRBJ2-7; D uncertain. V lost 0 bases and J 0 bases, leaving 6 bases between the germline ends. Germline CDR1 LNHNV, CDR2 YYDKDF (reference sequence). The CDR3 totals 14 residues. CDR3 nucleotides: TGTGCCACCAGCAGAGAAAAGAGCTCCTACGAGCAGTACTTC. Protein product: CATSREKSSYEQYF.

The chain joins TRBV5-1 to TRBJ2-7; no reliable D call. The CDR3 is 14 amino acids. Germline CDR1 is SGHRS and CDR2 is YFSETQ. Trimming cost V 0 bases and J 5 bases, with 12 bases left between them. The CDR3 is CASSLGGLIHEQYF. The CDR3 region has the DNA TGCGCCAGCAGCTTGGGCGGCCTGATTCACGAGCAGTACTTC.

This clonotype showed up just a few times. The CDR3 nucleotides are TGTGCCAGCAGCTTAGCCTGGGCTGGCACTGAAGCTTTCTTT. As protein: CASSLAWAGTEAFF. The chain is built from TRBV7-2 and TRBJ1-1; D ambiguous. Trimming took off 0 bases at V and 4 bases at J, with 9 bases between the two ends. CDR1 SGHTA and CDR2 FQGNSA come from the germline V gene. The CDR3 spans 14 residues.

This clonotype was found many times. The J gene is TRBJ2-7, the V gene TRBV27; D may be TRBD2 (5 bases). This CDR3 has 13 amino acids. CDR1 is MNHEY, CDR2 SMNVEV, per germline (reference sequence). Trimming stripped 5 bases from V and 3 bases from J, with 11 bases between. The CDR3: CASSPLGDYEQYF. DNA for the CDR3: TGTGCCAGCAGTCCCCTCGGGGACTACGAGCAGTACTTC.

The sample holds a few counts of this clonotype. The chain employs TRBV18 and TRBJ1-5, with TRBD1 identical over 8 bases. The CDR3 is 16 residues long. J lost 3 bases, V lost 2 bases, and 6 bases had no gene match. CDR1 is KGHSH, CDR2 LQKENI, per germline. The CDR3 DNA sequence: TGTGCCAGCTCACCATATACAGGGGGGAACAATCAGCCCCAGCATTTT. Translated: CASSPYTGGNNQPQHF.

In its sample, this clonotype was seen many times. The chain recombines TRBV2 with TRBJ2-2, with D tentatively TRBD2 (5 bases). The V end lost 7 bases, the J end lost 0 bases, and 6 bases lay between the germline ends. The CDR3 consists of 13 residues. Germline V gene lookup returns CDR1 SNHLY and CDR2 FYNNEI. CDR3 region: CASNGANTGELFF. CDR3 in DNA: TGTGCCAGCAACGGGGCGAACACCGGGGAGCTGTTTTTT.

The chain uses TRBV11-2 and TRBJ2-5, with TRBD2 matching over 7 bases. J lost 2 bases, V lost 0 bases, and 9 bases had no gene match. This CDR3 has 17 amino acids. The germline gives CDR1 SGHAT, CDR2 FQNNGV. The CDR3 here is CASSLDRVLAEQETQYF. The DNA of the CDR3 is TGTGCCAGCAGCTTAGATCGGGTGCTAGCGGAACAAGAGACCCAGTACTTC.

This clonotype occurred many times. This sequence joins TRBV30 and TRBJ2-5, with D possibly TRBD2 on 5 matching bases. V shed 2 bases and J shed 1 base, with 11 bases lying between them. This CDR3 spans 14 amino acids. Germline assignment: CDR1 GTSNPN and CDR2 SVGIG (reference sequence). The chain's CDR3 is CAWSPAEFQETQYF. The CDR3 coding sequence is TGTGCCTGGAGTCCAGCGGAATTCCAAGAGACCCAGTACTTC. Drawing the rest from reference TRBV30 and TRBJ2-5, the complete variable domain is SQTIHQWPATLVQPVGSPLSLECTVEGTSNPNLYWYRQAAGRGLQLLFYSVGIGQISSEVPQNLSASRPQDRQFILSSKKLLLSDSGFYLCAWSPAEFQETQYFGPGTRLLVL.

This clonotype has at least ten counts. The chain has TRBV19 and TRBJ2-7, with 8 bases aligning to TRBD1. The CDR3 extends over 12 amino acids. V shed 4 bases and J 6 bases; nucleotides not matched to a gene: 2. The germline gives CDR1 LNHDA, CDR2 SQIVND (reference sequence). The CDR3 region is CASSTRGLEQYF. Written as DNA, the CDR3 is TGTGCCAGTAGTACCAGGGGGCTCGAGCAGTACTTC.

This clonotype was observed many times. V usage is TRBV28 and J usage is TRBJ2-7; perhaps TRBD2 as D (6 bases). The CDR3 covers 14 residues. Germline V gives CDR1 MDHEN, CDR2 SYDVKM. V lost 8 bases and J 3 bases, leaving 17 bases between the germline ends. The CDR3 coding sequence is TGTGCCAGCCGGGCTAGCGAGAGAGGCTACGAGCAGTACTTC. Amino acids: CASRASERGYEQYF.

The CDR3 loop is CASSIWGEQGSEETQYF. The DNA for the CDR3 is TGTGCCAGCTCAATTTGGGGCGAACAAGGTTCGGAGGAGACCCAGTACTTC. This chain uses TRBV18 with TRBJ2-5, with D perhaps TRBD1 (5 bases). Germline-derived CDR1 and CDR2 are KGHSH and LQKENI. The ends were cut back, 5 bases at V and 5 bases at J, with 24 bases in the middle. CDR3 length: 17 amino acids.

This clonotype has just a few counts. The genes are TRBV5-1 and TRBJ2-5, with D maybe TRBD2 (7 bases). The germline V gene encodes CDR1 SGHRS and CDR2 YFSETQ. The CDR3 has 13 amino acids. The germline V and J ends were trimmed by 7 bases and 10 bases, with 20 bases remaining between them. CDR3 residues: CASPGRRGFDQYF. CDR3 nucleotides: TGCGCCAGCCCCGGGAGGAGGGGGTTCGACCAGTACTTC.

Remarks on this clonotype: A much larger clone differs by one base, so this may be a read error. It is likely a read error, because the conserved phenylalanine at the end of the CDR3 is missing. This rearrangement joins TRBV2 to TRBJ2-7; D is perhaps TRBD1 (6 bases). Germline values: CDR1 SNHLY, CDR2 FYNNEI. Trimming cost V 5 bases and J 4 bases, with 12 bases left between them. The CDR3 is 13 residues long. This CDR3 reads CASSSGTFYEQYS. Written as DNA, the CDR3 is TGTGCCAGCAGTTCAGGGACATTTTACGAGCAGTACTCC.

In this sample, this clonotype turned up a few times. The CDR3 nucleotides are TGTGCCAGCAGCTTGAGGAGGGCGAGCGGTGCTTACAATGAGCAGTTCTTC. It encodes CASSLRRASGAYNEQFF. The chain employs TRBV7-9 and TRBJ2-1; a possible D gene is TRBD2 (6 bases). This CDR3 region has 17 residues. With 3 bases removed from V and 4 bases from J, the gap between germline ends came to 19 bases. From germline, CDR1 is SEHNR and CDR2 FQNEAQ (reference sequence). The full variable domain, rest sourced from reference TRBV7-9 and TRBJ2-1, is DTGVSQNPRHKITKRGQNVTFRCDPISEHNRLYWYRQTLGQGPEFLTYFQNEAQLEKSRLLSDRFSAERPKGSFSTLEIQRTEQGDSAMYLCASSLRRASGAYNEQFFGPGTRLTVL.

The CDR3 reads CASSWGAYTEAFF. In DNA form, the CDR3 reads TGTGCCAGCAGTTGGGGGGCCTACACTGAAGCTTTCTTT. The chain combines TRBV6-9 with TRBJ1-1; possibly TRBD1 for D (6 bases). Trimming pared 4 bases from V and 3 bases from J, leaving 9 bases between. This CDR3 has 13 residues. Germline lookup yields CDR1 MNHGY and CDR2 SVAAGI.

This clonotype was counted once. The J gene is TRBJ2-1, the V gene TRBV28, with D possibly being TRBD2 (6 bases). This CDR3 region has 13 residues. Germline-derived CDR1 and CDR2 are MDHEN and SYDVKM. V was trimmed by 3 bases and J by 6 bases, leaving 9 bases between them. This CDR3 is CASSFLAPNEQFF. The CDR3, as DNA: TGTGCCAGCAGTTTCCTAGCGCCCAATGAGCAGTTCTTC. The full variable domain, rest sourced from reference TRBV28 and TRBJ2-1, is DVKVTQSSRYLVKRTGEKVFLECVQDMDHENMFWYRQDPGLGLRLIYFSYDVKMKEKGDIPEGYSVSREKKERFSLILESASTNQTSMYLCASSFLAPNEQFFGPGTRLTVL.

Remarks on this clonotype: This may be a read error, as it is one base from a much larger clone. V and J are TRBV28 and TRBJ2-6, with D possibly matching TRBD1 (6 bases). V lost 6 bases, J lost 1 base, and 13 bases lay in between. CDR1 and CDR2 (germline): MDHEN, SYDVKM. CDR3 length: 16 amino acids. CDR3 region: CASRPRRGSGANVLTF. CDR3 DNA sequence: TGTGCCAGCAGGCCTCGCAGGGGTTCTGGGGCCAACGTCCTGACTTTC.

This clonotype was observed at least ten times. This chain links TRBV6-5 with TRBJ2-2; D is uncertain. V gave up 2 bases and J gave up 4 bases, with 5 bases separating them. CDR3 length: 13 residues. Germline lookup yields CDR1 MNHEY and CDR2 SVGAGI. The CDR3 reads CASSYIGTGELFF. In DNA form, the CDR3 reads TGTGCCAGCAGTTACATAGGCACCGGGGAGCTGTTTTTT.

This clonotype showed up just a few times. V is TRBV20-1 and J is TRBJ2-2, with D possibly TRBD2 on 6 matching bases. Trimming left V 0 bases short and J 1 base short, with 9 bases between. From germline, CDR1 is DFQATT and CDR2 SNEGSKA (reference sequence). CDR3 length: 15 residues. The CDR3 protein is CSARDFGRNTGELFF. CDR3 in DNA: TGCAGTGCTAGAGATTTCGGGAGGAACACCGGGGAGCTGTTTTTT.

There are a few counts of this clonotype. The junction and the germline gene differ at one end; a read error may be behind it. The chain employs TRBV12-3 or TRBV12-4 and TRBJ2-2; D is possibly TRBD2 (6 bases). The CDR3 extends over 14 amino acids. CDR3 residues: CASSLRDGTRELFF. CDR3 nucleotides: TGTGCCAGCAGTTTGCGGGACGGCACCAGGGAGCTGTTTTTT.

On this clonotype: A much more abundant neighbour one base away suggests this may be a read error. This chain uses TRBV20-1 with TRBJ2-5; 9 nucleotides match TRBD1. V lost 3 bases and J lost 5; bases outside the gene matches: 10. The germline V gene has CDR1 DFQATT and CDR2 SNEGSKA (reference sequence). The CDR3 runs 15 residues. As DNA, the CDR3 is TGCAGTGCTAGGGGCGGGACAGGGAGCATGGAGACCCAGTACTTC. The encoded protein is CSARGGTGSMETQYF.

This clonotype was seen a handful of times. A much larger clone lies a single base off, so this may be a read error. J is TRBJ1-2 and V is TRBV28; no definite D call. V was pared by 4 bases and J by 4 bases, with 10 bases between. Germline CDR1 reads MDHEN; CDR2 reads SYDVKM. The CDR3 loop spans 13 amino acids. CDR3 sequence reads: CASSSESRYGYTF. In nucleotides, the CDR3 is TGTGCCAGCAGTTCGGAGAGTCGCTATGGCTACACCTTC.

This clonotype was detected only a few times. A read error may produce the germline difference seen at one junction end. V usage is TRBV5-1 and J usage is TRBJ1-2; 7 bases align to TRBD1. This CDR3 is 14 amino acids long. CDR1 and CDR2 from the germline V gene are SGHRS and YFSETQ. CDR3 nucleotides: TGCGCCAGCACCAGAACCGGGACAGAGAGTGGCTTATTCTTC. It specifies CASTRTGTESGLFF.

Notes on this clonotype: This likely traces to a read error, being one base from a far larger clone. V gene TRBV27 combines with J gene TRBJ2-7, with D possibly TRBD2 on 7 matching bases. The CDR3 is made up of 17 amino acids. The V gene's germline CDR1 is MNHEY and CDR2 SMNVEV (reference sequence). The CDR3 reads CASSPPYAGAYGGEQHF. CDR3 DNA: TGTGCCAGCAGTCCGCCTTATGCGGGGGCGTACGGGGGCGAGCAGCACTTC.

This sequence joins TRBV19 and TRBJ1-1, with 8 bases fitting TRBD1. Looked up from germline, CDR1 is LNHDA and CDR2 is SQIVND (reference sequence). With 4 bases clipped from V and 1 base from J, the junction kept 14 bases outside the gene matches. This CDR3 contains 18 residues. CDR3: CASSTYTGGFPGNTEAFF. The CDR3 nucleotides are TGTGCCAGTAGTACCTACACAGGGGGGTTCCCTGGGAACACTGAAGCTTTCTTT.